The 10 T cell receptor beta chains below all came from one sample that was sequenced in a study of blood T cells in healthy people across ages. Using a J-beta primer mix together with a sample-barcoded 5' primer, a second PCR was run for about 6 to 12 cycles. MiXCR, run by TCRdb on the 5' RACE reads, gives a single entry per CDR3 protein. This table has approximately 820,000 distinct CDR3 sequences, under 55% appearing once. Source material: blood. The receptors shown here come from a man aged 55 to 69 in good health.

The chain uses TRBV15 and TRBJ2-7; maybe TRBD1 (5 bases). In germline, CDR1 is LNHNV, CDR2 YYDKDF (reference sequence). V was pared by 2 bases and J by 0 bases, with 8 bases between. This CDR3 has 14 residues. Here the CDR3 DNA reads TGTGCCACCAGCAGATTGGACACCTCCTACGAGCAGTACTTC. Translation gives CATSRLDTSYEQYF.

The chain is built from TRBV20-1 and TRBJ2-3; 12 nucleotides agree with TRBD2. The V gene end was trimmed by 6 bases and the J gene end by 7 bases; junction bases not matched to a gene: 8. Germline V CDR1 and CDR2: DFQATT, SNEGSKA (reference sequence). The CDR3 is made up of 14 amino acids. Written as DNA, the CDR3 is TGCAGTGCAAAAGGGACTAGCGGGCTGAATACGCAGTATTTT. Translating it yields CSAKGTSGLNTQYF.

The chain carries TRBV20-1 and TRBJ2-7; 10 nucleotides agree with TRBD2. V lost 4 bases to trimming and J lost 1 base; unmatched junction nucleotides: 10. The CDR3 totals 16 residues. The germline V gene has CDR1 DFQATT and CDR2 SNEGSKA (reference sequence). CDR3 sequence (DNA): TGCAGTGCTAAAGGGGCATTAGCGGGGGGATCCTACGAGCAGTACTTC. Its translation: CSAKGALAGGSYEQYF.

The chain employs TRBV4-3 and TRBJ2-7, with unresolved D. The germline CDR1 and CDR2 sequences are LGHNA and YSLEER. V lost 0 bases and J 0 bases, leaving 9 bases between the germline ends. The CDR3 is 15 amino acids. The CDR3 protein is CASSQEWVSSYEQYF. The CDR3 DNA reads as TGCGCCAGCAGCCAAGAGTGGGTAAGCTCCTACGAGCAGTACTTC.

V is TRBV20-1 and J is TRBJ1-1, with D possibly TRBD1 on 5 matching bases. The length of the CDR3 is 14 residues. Trimming took 3 bases from V and 11 from J, leaving 22 bases between them. CDR1 is DFQATT and CDR2 is SNEGSKA in the germline V gene (reference sequence). CDR3 sequence: CSARGDSGRPMAFF. Here the CDR3 DNA reads TGCAGTGCTAGGGGGGACTCCGGGAGGCCCATGGCTTTCTTT.

The CDR3, as DNA: TGTGCCAGCAGCTTGGACAAAAACATTCAGTACTTC. This encodes CASSLDKNIQYF. The chain recombines TRBV11-3 with TRBJ2-4; D not certain. V lost 3 bases to trimming and J lost 3 bases, with 3 bases between them. Germline V gene lookup returns CDR1 SGHNT and CDR2 YENEEA. The CDR3 is 12 amino acids.

The chain joins TRBV5-5 to TRBJ1-2; D gene ambiguous. The CDR3 runs to 14 residues. Per the germline V gene, CDR1 is SGHKS and CDR2 is YYEKEE (reference sequence). V lost 4 bases and J lost 2, with 12 bases in between. CDR3 in DNA: TGTGCCAGCAGCACGGGGTACGGGAACTATGGCTACACCTTC. It codes for CASSTGYGNYGYTF.

In its sample, this clonotype was seen a few times. V is TRBV20-1 and J is TRBJ2-7; maybe TRBD1 (5 bases). The germline V gene encodes CDR1 DFQATT and CDR2 SNEGSKA (reference sequence). This CDR3 spans 13 amino acids. V was cut by 8 bases and J by 6 bases, with 20 bases left in between. The CDR3 DNA sequence: TGCAGTCCATCCCCCCTGCCAGGGCTCGAGCAGTACTTC. It yields the protein CSPSPLPGLEQYF.

The chain recombines TRBV6-5 with TRBJ2-7; 8 bases map to TRBD1. From germline, CDR1 is MNHEY and CDR2 SVGAGI. The CDR3 is 16 residues long. Trimming took 2 bases from V and 2 from J; bases not matched to a gene: 8. CDR3 sequence: CASSYPSDRGTYEQYF. CDR3 DNA: TGTGCCAGCAGTTACCCATCCGACAGGGGAACCTACGAGCAGTACTTC.

This clonotype was counted between two and nine times. The gene calls are TRBV9 and TRBJ2-7; D possibly uses TRBD1 or TRBD2 (6 bases each). This CDR3 has 14 residues. From germline, CDR1 is SGDLS and CDR2 YYNGEE. V lost 0 bases to trimming and J lost 3 bases, with 10 bases between them. CDR3 protein: CASSVGGDIYEQYF. The CDR3 DNA reads as TGTGCCAGCAGCGTAGGCGGGGACATCTACGAGCAGTACTTC. Filled out from reference TRBV9 and TRBJ2-7, the complete variable domain reads DSGVTQTPKHLITATGQRVTLRCSPRSGDLSVYWYQQSLDQGLQFLIQYYNGEERAKGNILERFSAQQFPDLHSELNLSSLELGDSALYFCASSVGGDIYEQYFGPGTRLTVT.